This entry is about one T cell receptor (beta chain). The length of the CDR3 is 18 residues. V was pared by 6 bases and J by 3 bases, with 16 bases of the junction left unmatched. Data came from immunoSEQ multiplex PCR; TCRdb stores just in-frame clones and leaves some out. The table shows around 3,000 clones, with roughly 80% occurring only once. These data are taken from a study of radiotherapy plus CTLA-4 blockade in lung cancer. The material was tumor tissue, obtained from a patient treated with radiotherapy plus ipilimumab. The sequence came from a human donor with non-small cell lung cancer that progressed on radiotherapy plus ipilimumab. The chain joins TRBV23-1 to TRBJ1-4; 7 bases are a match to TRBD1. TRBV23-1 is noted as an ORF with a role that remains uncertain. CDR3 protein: CASSRSGATGPPNEKLFF. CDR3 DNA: TGCGCCAGCAGCCGGAGTGGGGCGACAGGGCCCCCTAATGAAAAACTGTTTTTT.